This paragraph reports one TCR beta chain. This entry belongs to a study of blood T cell repertoires in COVID-19. Germline V gives CDR1 SNHLY, CDR2 FYNNEI. The CDR3 loop spans 13 amino acids. Trimming removed 4 bases from V and 5 bases from J, with 11 bases in between. The assay was immunoSEQ multiplex PCR, and TCRdb's table has in-frame clones only and misses some. This table holds roughly 500,000 clones, 85% to 90% found once. The receptor's source is a woman between 35 and 50 years old who had recovered from COVID-19. The chain has TRBV2 and TRBJ1-1, with D tentatively TRBD1 (5 bases). The specimen was PBMCs or T cells enriched from blood (not recorded which). The CDR3 nucleotides read TGTGCCAGCAGTGGGCAGGGTAGGACTGAAGCTTTCTTT. This translates into CASSGQGRTEAFF.